The next 14 T cell receptor beta chains were all read from a single sample in a study of glioma-infiltrating T cells after dendritic cell vaccination. Only in-frame clones appear in the TCRdb table, and some are missing; sequencing was by immunoSEQ multiplex PCR. The sample contains roughly 41,000 clones, approximately 82% of which appear only once. This material consisted of blood, taken before dendritic cell vaccination. The origin of the receptors is a human donor with glioblastoma.

This sequence joins TRBV7-2 and TRBJ2-5; 12 bases fit TRBD2. CDR1 and CDR2 from the germline V gene are SGHTA and FQGNSA. The V segment lost 2 bases and the J segment 4 bases; nucleotides outside the gene matches: 5. The length of the CDR3 is 16 residues. CDR3 amino acids: CASSLNLAGGRETQYF. The CDR3 DNA follows: TGTGCCAGCAGCTTAAACCTAGCGGGGGGGCGAGAGACCCAGTACTTC.

V is TRBV19 and J is TRBJ1-1, with D possibly TRBD1 on 6 matching bases. The V gene's germline CDR1 is LNHDA and CDR2 SQIVND (reference sequence). This CDR3 region has 13 residues. The V gene lost 10 bases and the J gene lost 3 bases, with 15 bases spanning the gap. In DNA, the CDR3 is TGTGCCATCCGAGAGCAGGGGCACACTGAAGCTTTCTTT. Its protein product is CAIREQGHTEAFF. Looking up the rest from reference TRBV19 and TRBJ1-1 gives the full variable domain: DGGITQSPKYLFRKEGQNVTLSCEQNLNHDAMYWYRQDPGQGLRLIYYSQIVNDFQKGDIAEGYSVSREKKESFPLTVTSAQKNPTAFYLCAIREQGHTEAFFGQGTRLTVV.

Many counts were recorded for this clone. The CDR3 region is CASSLDIPPYEQYF. As DNA, the CDR3 is TGTGCCAGCAGCCTGGACATTCCCCCCTACGAGCAGTACTTC. The V and J genes are TRBV11-3 and TRBJ2-7, with D possibly TRBD1 on 5 matching bases. Germline assignment: CDR1 SGHNT and CDR2 YENEEA. The CDR3 totals 14 residues. V dropped 5 bases and J dropped 2 bases, with 13 bases sitting between them. Together with reference TRBV11-3 and TRBJ2-7, the CDR3 gives the full variable domain: EAGVVQSPRYKIIEKKQPVAFWCNPISGHNTLYWYLQNLGQGPELLIRYENEEAVDDSQLPKDRFSAERLKGVDSTLKIQPAELGDSAVYLCASSLDIPPYEQYFGPGTRLTVT.

This clone was seen once. The chain combines TRBV5-4 with TRBJ1-1; no clear D gene. Germline-derived CDR1 and CDR2 are SGHNT and YYREEE (reference sequence). V was clipped by 2 bases and J by 2 bases, with 7 bases between them. The CDR3 sequence is 13 residues long. CDR3 amino acids: CASSLNSNTEAFF. CDR3 sequence (DNA): TGTGCCAGCAGCTTAAACAGCAACACTGAAGCTTTCTTT.

The V and J genes are TRBV30 and TRBJ2-3; 8 nucleotides match TRBD1. V shed 3 bases and J 4 bases; nucleotides not matched to a gene: 6. Germline loops: CDR1 GTSNPN, CDR2 SVGIG (reference sequence). CDR3 length: 14 residues. The CDR3 here is CAWSAGQVSDTQYF. The CDR3, as DNA: TGTGCCTGGAGCGCGGGACAGGTTTCAGATACGCAGTATTTT.

V and J are TRBV5-8 and TRBJ1-1; D gene ambiguous. Germline V gene lookup returns CDR1 SGHTS and CDR2 YDEGEE. The V and J ends lost 0 bases and 5 bases respectively, with 11 bases between them. This CDR3 has 14 amino acids. CDR3 loop: CASSLAVSGTEAFF. CDR3 nucleotides: TGTGCCAGCAGCTTGGCGGTGTCGGGGACTGAAGCTTTCTTT.

This rearrangement joins TRBV30 to TRBJ1-2; a possible D gene is TRBD1 (5 bases). The CDR3 consists of 13 residues. Germline CDR1 GTSNPN, CDR2 SVGIG (reference sequence). Trimming took 5 bases from V and 5 from J, leaving 15 bases between them. The CDR3 spells CAWSPGQGYGYTF. The CDR3 nucleotides read TGTGCCTGGTCCCCCGGACAAGGATATGGCTACACCTTC.

This chain connects TRBV15 to TRBJ1-4; 9 bases are a match to TRBD1. Germline values: CDR1 LNHNV, CDR2 YYDKDF (reference sequence). The CDR3 length is 14 residues. V lost 5 bases and J lost 7; bases outside the gene matches: 5. The CDR3 here is CATSEGTGIEKLFF. The CDR3 bases are TGTGCCACCAGCGAAGGGACAGGGATTGAAAAACTGTTTTTT.

The CDR3 DNA reads TGTGCCTGGAGGACAGGGTCCACTGAAGCTTTCTTT. Encoded protein: CAWRTGSTEAFF. The rearrangement links TRBV30 to TRBJ1-1; 7 bases map to TRBD1. The CDR3 contains 12 residues. The V gene's germline CDR1 is GTSNPN and CDR2 SVGIG (reference sequence). After removal of 3 bases from V and 4 bases from J, the junction contained 2 bases not matched to a gene. Full variable domain (outside the CDR3, taken from reference TRBV30 and TRBJ1-1): SQTIHQWPATLVQPVGSPLSLECTVEGTSNPNLYWYRQAAGRGLQLLFYSVGIGQISSEVPQNLSASRPQDRQFILSSKKLLLSDSGFYLCAWRTGSTEAFFGQGTRLTVV.

This clone was counted only a few times. V gene TRBV10-3 combines with J gene TRBJ1-1; 7 nucleotides line up with TRBD1. Germline V gives CDR1 ENHRY, CDR2 SYGVKD. CDR3 length: 14 amino acids. J was trimmed by 2 bases and V by 6 bases; bases with no gene match: 6. The CDR3 region is CAIRTRGENTEAFF. In DNA form, the CDR3 reads TGTGCCATCAGGACCAGGGGGGAAAACACTGAAGCTTTCTTT.

The J gene is TRBJ1-5, the V gene TRBV4-2, with 7 bases fitting TRBD1. V was clipped by 3 bases and J by 0 bases; unmatched bases: 5. CDR3 length: 16 amino acids. Germline values: CDR1 LGHNA, CDR2 YNFKEQ. The CDR3 sequence is CASSHRQGGSNQPQHF. CDR3 coding DNA: TGTGCCAGCAGCCACCGACAGGGTGGTAGCAATCAGCCCCAGCATTTT.

The chain uses TRBV7-9 and TRBJ2-6; 7 bases agree with TRBD1. CDR1 SEHNR and CDR2 FQNEAQ come from the germline V gene (reference sequence). Unmatched junction bases numbered 7, after V lost 5 bases and J lost 0 bases. This CDR3 is 17 amino acids long. The CDR3 nucleotides read TGTGCCAGCAGCCCACCCAGACAGGGCTCTGGGGCCAACGTCCTGACTTTC. This encodes CASSPPRQGSGANVLTF.

This chain joins TRBV4-2 and TRBJ2-5; 14 nucleotides agree with TRBD2. This CDR3 has 15 amino acids. Germline loops: CDR1 LGHNA, CDR2 YNFKEQ. The V and J ends lost 1 base and 5 bases, in that order; junction bases with no gene match: 0. For the CDR3, the DNA is TGTGCCAGCAGCCAAGGGACTAGCGGGGGGGAGACCCAGTACTTC. Amino acids: CASSQGTSGGETQYF.

The gene calls are TRBV19 and TRBJ2-3, with 11 bases fitting TRBD2. This CDR3 has 14 amino acids. V lost 10 bases to trimming and J lost 1 base; unmatched junction nucleotides: 4. In germline, CDR1 is LNHDA, CDR2 SQIVND (reference sequence). The CDR3 DNA reads TGTGCCACCTCGGGACTAGCGGGCACAGATACGCAGTATTTT. Translated, it gives CATSGLAGTDTQYF.